A single sample is the source of the 18 T cell receptor beta chains below, sequenced in a study of blood T cell repertoires in COVID-19. Assay: immunoSEQ multiplex PCR; the TCRdb copy retains only in-frame clones and omits some. There are 90,000 to 100,000 clones in the sample; 65% to 90% occur only once, and more than 1.5% lies in the top ten. The sequenced sample was peripheral blood. The receptor set was obtained from a man at least 80 years old with acute or convalescent COVID-19.

The chain is built from TRBV5-4 and TRBJ2-5; perhaps TRBD1 as D (6 bases). This CDR3 has 16 amino acids. Trimming took 0 bases from V and 5 from J, leaving 17 bases between them. The germline V gene has CDR1 SGHNT and CDR2 YYREEE (reference sequence). The DNA for the CDR3 is TGTGCCAGCAGCTTGGAAGTGGGGGCGGTTCGGGAGACCCAGTACTTC. It yields the protein CASSLEVGAVRETQYF.

The rearrangement uses TRBV29-1 and TRBJ1-2; D is possibly TRBD1 (6 bases). The length of the CDR3 is 13 residues. Germline V gene sequence: CDR1 SQVTM, CDR2 ANQGSEA. V dropped 5 bases and J dropped 6 bases, with 16 bases sitting between them. This CDR3 reads CSVLLQGRDGYTF. In DNA, the CDR3 is TGCAGCGTTCTTTTACAGGGAAGAGATGGCTACACCTTC.

The rearrangement uses TRBV7-8 and TRBJ2-2; 8 nucleotides line up with TRBD2. Germline V gene lookup returns CDR1 SGHVS and CDR2 FQNEAQ. V trimming: 5 bases; J trimming: 5 bases; junction bases outside the gene matches: 13. The CDR3 runs to 17 residues. CDR3 nucleotide sequence: TGTGCCAGCAGCCTCCCTCCGGACGGGAGGGGGACCGGGGAGCTGTTTTTT. Its translation is CASSLPPDGRGTGELFF.

This clone appeared once. This chain joins TRBV12-3 or TRBV12-4 and TRBJ2-1; D gene uncertain. V lost 1 base and J 12 bases, leaving 13 bases between the germline ends. This CDR3 is built from 13 residues. CDR3 region: CASSLGAGLLQFF. The DNA for the CDR3 is TGTGCCAGCAGTTTAGGGGCAGGATTATTGCAGTTCTTC.

The chain combines TRBV5-4 with TRBJ2-7; TRBD1 is a possible D gene (5 bases). The V end was cut by 0 bases, the J end by 4 bases, with 11 bases between. The CDR3 length is 14 residues. The germline V gene has CDR1 SGHNT and CDR2 YYREEE (reference sequence). The DNA of the CDR3 is TGTGCCAGCAGCTTGGTTGGGGCCGGTTACGAGCAGTACTTC. This encodes CASSLVGAGYEQYF.

This clone showed up just a few times. The CDR3 loop is CASSSPGQNYGYTF. The CDR3 DNA reads as TGTGCCAGCAGCTCACCGGGACAGAACTATGGCTACACCTTC. This chain connects TRBV5-4 to TRBJ1-2, with TRBD1 identical over 7 bases. Germline V CDR1 and CDR2: SGHNT, YYREEE (reference sequence). CDR3 length: 14 residues. V gave up 3 bases and J gave up 2 bases; unmatched junction bases: 4.

This chain joins TRBV7-2 and TRBJ2-3, with a possible D match to TRBD2 (7 bases). CDR1 SGHTA and CDR2 FQGNSA come from the germline V gene. With 4 bases removed from V and 1 base from J, the gap between germline ends came to 18 bases. The CDR3 runs 17 residues. CDR3 coding DNA: TGTGCCAGCAGCTACCTGTTGGGGGAGGGGGGCACAGATACGCAGTATTTT. This translates into CASSYLLGEGGTDTQYF.

The rearrangement joins TRBV18 to TRBJ2-1; tentative D call: TRBD2 (5 bases). The CDR3 runs 13 residues. CDR1 KGHSH and CDR2 LQKENI come from the germline V gene. V lost 4 bases and J lost 8, with 12 bases in between. The CDR3 spells CASSLSPGDEQFF. The CDR3 DNA reads TGTGCCAGCTCACTATCACCCGGGGATGAGCAGTTCTTC.

This chain connects TRBV19 to TRBJ1-5; TRBD1 agrees at 8 bases. V trimming: 7 bases; J trimming: 4 bases; junction bases outside the gene matches: 6. This CDR3 is 14 amino acids long. Germline loops: CDR1 LNHDA, CDR2 SQIVND (reference sequence). CDR3 region: CASTTTGGNQPQHF. The CDR3 bases are TGTGCCAGTACCACCACAGGGGGGAATCAGCCCCAGCATTTT.

The chain uses TRBV19 and TRBJ1-1; 9 bases agree with TRBD1. V shed 6 bases and J 5 bases; nucleotides not matched to a gene: 4. The CDR3 totals 13 residues. Germline V gene data show CDR1 as LNHDA and CDR2 as SQIVND (reference sequence). CDR3 coding DNA: TGTGCCAGTAGAATGACAGGGGGAACTGAAGCTTTCTTT. Encoded protein: CASRMTGGTEAFF.

This chain's CDR3 is CASSGTTSGTVDTQYF. The CDR3 DNA reads as TGTGCCAGCAGTGGTACGACTAGCGGGACGGTAGATACGCAGTATTTT. The chain recombines TRBV28 with TRBJ2-3; 11 bases fit TRBD2. The V gene's germline CDR1 is MDHEN and CDR2 SYDVKM. The CDR3 has 16 residues. V shed 5 bases, J shed 5 bases, and the junction held 9 bases outside the gene matches.

The rearrangement links TRBV5-5 to TRBJ2-7, with a tentative D call TRBD1 (6 bases). This CDR3 region has 16 residues. V was clipped by 0 bases and J by 3 bases, with 16 bases between them. From germline, CDR1 is SGHKS and CDR2 YYEKEE (reference sequence). The CDR3 bases are TGTGCCAGCAGCTTGGCTCATCAGGGGAGTTACTACGAGCAGTACTTC. It encodes CASSLAHQGSYYEQYF.

The gene calls are TRBV6-6 and TRBJ1-1, with TRBD1 as a possible D gene (6 bases). CDR3 length: 13 residues. The germline V gene encodes CDR1 MNHNY and CDR2 SVGAGI (reference sequence). V lost 7 bases and J 5 bases, leaving 14 bases between the germline ends. The CDR3 reads CASTRGGGTEAFF. The CDR3 region has the DNA TGTGCCAGCACCCGGGGGGGCGGGACTGAAGCTTTCTTT.

This chain connects TRBV7-2 to TRBJ2-5, with TRBD2 matching over 11 bases. J gave up 5 bases and V 3 bases, and 5 bases lay outside the gene matches. There are 15 residues in the CDR3. The V gene's germline CDR1 is SGHTA and CDR2 FQGNSA. CDR3 region: CASSLTSGNSETQYF. As DNA, the CDR3 is TGTGCCAGCAGCTTGACTAGCGGGAATAGTGAGACCCAGTACTTC.

This chain uses TRBV5-1 with TRBJ2-7; a possible D gene is TRBD2 (7 bases). The CDR3 has 14 residues. V lost 2 bases and J 5 bases, leaving 14 bases between the germline ends. Germline V gene lookup returns CDR1 SGHRS and CDR2 YFSETQ. The CDR3 loop reads CASSFGGRYDEQYF. The CDR3 DNA sequence: TGCGCCAGCAGCTTCGGGGGGCGCTACGACGAGCAGTACTTC.

The rearrangement uses TRBV7-6 and TRBJ2-3; TRBD2 might be the D (5 bases). Trimming removed 1 base at V and 6 bases at J, with 11 bases between. This CDR3 comprises 14 residues. From germline, CDR1 is SGHVS and CDR2 FNYEAQ. The CDR3 DNA reads as TGTGCCAGCAGCTTAGGTCTAGCCTCTGATACGCAGTATTTT. It codes for CASSLGLASDTQYF.

The chain recombines TRBV2 with TRBJ1-5; no reliable D call. Deletions cut 6 bases from V and 8 bases from J, with 11 bases between. Germline values: CDR1 SNHLY, CDR2 FYNNEI. CDR3 length equals 12 residues. The CDR3 DNA is TGTGCCAGCAGCCGTATCGGGGAGCCCCAGCATTTT. It codes for CASSRIGEPQHF.

The chain is built from TRBV5-1 and TRBJ2-3, with D tentatively TRBD2 (5 bases). The V gene lost 4 bases and the J gene lost 0 bases, with 21 bases spanning the gap. The length of the CDR3 is 18 residues. Germline V gene sequence: CDR1 SGHRS, CDR2 YFSETQ. The CDR3: CASSTPPAGLSSTDTQYF. In DNA form, the CDR3 reads TGCGCCAGCAGCACCCCCCCGGCGGGTTTATCTAGCACAGATACGCAGTATTTT.